Following are 13 T cell receptor beta chains from one sample sequenced in a study of type 1 regulatory T cells. These TCRs' antigens remain unknown. MiXCR, applied by TCRdb to the reads, yields one record per CDR3 protein. The data contain some 25,000 distinct CDR3 sequences, 55% to 80% of them seen just once; the ten biggest clones take up 13% to 15%. Sequencing was carried out using cultured T cells, either the whole culture or a sorted T cell fraction (not recorded which). Subset denoted: Tr1-enriched cell product generated in vitro against host alloantigens. Receptors were obtained from a human donor in good health.

This clonotype was seen only once. Here the CDR3 reads CSVGDSNTEAFF. The CDR3, as DNA: TGCAGCGTGGGGGACAGCAACACTGAAGCTTTCTTT. The V gene is TRBV29-1, the J gene TRBJ1-1; TRBD1 aligns across 7 bases. Germline CDR1 and CDR2: SQVTM and ANQGSEA. J lost 2 bases, V lost 6 bases, and 3 bases had no gene match. The CDR3 length is 12 residues.

The DNA for the CDR3 is TGTGCCAGCAGTCCTCCTTGGGAGTCTGGCTACACCTTC. The encoded protein is CASSPPWESGYTF. The chain employs TRBV28 and TRBJ1-2; D unresolved. This CDR3 is built from 13 residues. Between the trimmed V and J ends, which lost 5 bases and 7 bases, there was a span of 14 bases. Germline V lookup: CDR1 MDHEN, CDR2 SYDVKM.

The genes are TRBV19 and TRBJ2-7; D might be TRBD1 (5 bases). Germline CDR1 is LNHDA and CDR2 is SQIVND (reference sequence). The CDR3 is 14 residues long. The ends were cut back, 5 bases at V and 0 bases at J, with 11 bases in the middle. As DNA, the CDR3 is TGTGCCAGTAGTGACAGTTTACACTCCTACGAGCAGTACTTC. Amino acids: CASSDSLHSYEQYF. Supplemented by reference TRBV19 and TRBJ2-7, the full variable domain reads DGGITQSPKYLFRKEGQNVTLSCEQNLNHDAMYWYRQDPGQGLRLIYYSQIVNDFQKGDIAEGYSVSREKKESFPLTVTSAQKNPTAFYLCASSDSLHSYEQYFGPGTRLTVT.

This clonotype was observed a handful of times. The chain carries TRBV2 and TRBJ1-5; D call uncertain. The CDR3 is 14 amino acids. V gave up 5 bases and J gave up 4 bases, with 12 bases separating them. Germline lookup yields CDR1 SNHLY and CDR2 FYNNEI. The CDR3 DNA reads TGTGCCAGCAGTCCCGATACAAGGAATCAGCCCCAGCATTTT. Translating it yields CASSPDTRNQPQHF. Looking up the rest from reference TRBV2 and TRBJ1-5 gives the full variable domain: EPEVTQTPSHQVTQMGQEVILRCVPISNHLYFYWYRQILGQKVEFLVSFYNNEISEKSEIFDDQFSVERPDGSNFTLKIRSTKLEDSAMYFCASSPDTRNQPQHFGDGTRLSIL.

The chain employs TRBV2 and TRBJ1-1, with a weak D call TRBD1 (5 bases). V gave up 8 bases and J gave up 4 bases, with 17 bases separating them. This CDR3 spans 14 amino acids. Looked up from germline, CDR1 is SNHLY and CDR2 is FYNNEI. CDR3 protein: CASGRGAGGTEAFF. The CDR3 nucleotides read TGTGCCAGCGGACGGGGCGCGGGGGGCACTGAAGCTTTCTTT.

The V and J genes are TRBV19 and TRBJ1-2; D may be TRBD1 (6 bases). The CDR3 runs 18 residues. Per germline, CDR1 LNHDA and CDR2 SQIVND (reference sequence). The V end was cut by 5 bases, the J end by 0 bases, with 22 bases between. CDR3 residues: CASSPQGPLIPTNYGYTF. In DNA, the CDR3 is TGTGCCAGTAGTCCACAGGGACCGCTGATACCCACTAACTATGGCTACACCTTC.

In DNA, the CDR3 is TGTGCCAGCAGCGGCAGTCTGTACGAGCAGTACTTC. It codes for CASSGSLYEQYF. The rearrangement uses TRBV7-6 and TRBJ2-7; D call uncertain. Germline lookup yields CDR1 SGHVS and CDR2 FNYEAQ. V shed 5 bases and J shed 4 bases, with 9 bases lying between them. The CDR3 runs to 12 residues.

This rearrangement joins TRBV24-1 to TRBJ2-3; 8 nucleotides align to TRBD2. The CDR3 is made up of 12 amino acids. The V gene's germline CDR1 is KGHDR and CDR2 SFDVKD. V lost 10 bases to trimming and J lost 5 bases; unmatched junction nucleotides: 4. The CDR3 loop is CATRGGEDTQYF. Here the CDR3 DNA reads TGTGCCACTCGGGGGGGCGAAGATACGCAGTATTTT.

The V gene is TRBV20-1, the J gene TRBJ1-5; weak D call: TRBD1 (5 bases). Trimming removed 5 bases at V and 0 bases at J, with 17 bases between. The CDR3 is 16 amino acids. CDR1 is DFQATT, CDR2 SNEGSKA, per germline (reference sequence). CDR3 region: CSAYLARGYSNQPQHF. CDR3 DNA: TGCAGTGCTTACTTAGCACGGGGCTATAGCAATCAGCCCCAGCATTTT.

V and J are TRBV30 and TRBJ2-3, with D possibly matching TRBD2 (5 bases). CDR3 length: 16 amino acids. The V end was cut by 5 bases, the J end by 0 bases, with 18 bases between. The germline CDR1 and CDR2 sequences are GTSNPN and SVGIG (reference sequence). CDR3 DNA: TGTGCCTGGTCACCGGGTCTAGCCTCTAGCACAGATACGCAGTATTTT. This sequence encodes CAWSPGLASSTDTQYF.

This rearrangement joins TRBV11-2 to TRBJ1-2, with D possibly matching TRBD1 (5 bases). This CDR3 contains 15 residues. Germline V gene lookup returns CDR1 SGHAT and CDR2 FQNNGV. V lost 1 base and J 0 bases, leaving 9 bases between the germline ends. For the CDR3, the DNA is TGTGCCAGCAGCTTAGCGGGGCTTGCTAACTATGGCTACACCTTC. As protein: CASSLAGLANYGYTF.

The rearrangement joins TRBV12-3 or TRBV12-4 to TRBJ1-2, with 7 bases fitting TRBD1. CDR3 length: 15 amino acids. V gave up 5 bases and J gave up 2 bases; unmatched junction bases: 8. CDR3 nucleotide sequence: TGTGCCAGCAGTCCCCAGGGGGGCTCGAACTATGGCTACACCTTC. Translating gives CASSPQGGSNYGYTF.

Remarks on this clonotype: One junction end disagrees with the germline gene, perhaps due to a read error. The V gene is TRBV19, the J gene TRBJ1-5; perhaps TRBD1 as D (6 bases). The germline V gene has CDR1 LNHDA and CDR2 SQIVND (reference sequence). This CDR3 is 19 amino acids long. CDR3: CASSTQGRGLQYSNQHQHF. The CDR3 region has the DNA TGTGCCAGTAGTACCCAAGGACGGGGGCTGCAGTATAGCAATCAGCACCAGCATTTT.